This entry is about one T cell receptor (beta chain). One end of the junction varies from germline; a read error may be responsible. Clones were sequenced by immunoSEQ multiplex PCR, and TCRdb holds only the in-frame ones, with some missing. The profile covers around 300,000 clones, with around 90% appearing a single time and 1.7% taken by the ten largest. This sample is part of a study of blood T cell repertoires in COVID-19. The wider study: From T cells, B-cell-depleted T cells, or PBMCs came the material, which was cDNA or gDNA.

This CDR3 spans 15 amino acids. Germline lookup yields CDR1 WNHNN and CDR2 SYGVQD (reference sequence). Recruitment covered some 25 US areas and drew participants whose ages spanned about 18 to 100 years. Material: PBMCs or T cells enriched from blood (not recorded which). The V and J genes are TRBV10-1 and TRBJ2-7, with 8 bases that match TRBD2. The source is a woman between 35 and 50 years old who had recovered from COVID-19. CDR3 region: CASSEIGLAADEQYF. In nucleotides, the CDR3 is TGCGCCAGTAGTGAAATAGGACTAGCAGCTGACGAGCAGTACTTC.